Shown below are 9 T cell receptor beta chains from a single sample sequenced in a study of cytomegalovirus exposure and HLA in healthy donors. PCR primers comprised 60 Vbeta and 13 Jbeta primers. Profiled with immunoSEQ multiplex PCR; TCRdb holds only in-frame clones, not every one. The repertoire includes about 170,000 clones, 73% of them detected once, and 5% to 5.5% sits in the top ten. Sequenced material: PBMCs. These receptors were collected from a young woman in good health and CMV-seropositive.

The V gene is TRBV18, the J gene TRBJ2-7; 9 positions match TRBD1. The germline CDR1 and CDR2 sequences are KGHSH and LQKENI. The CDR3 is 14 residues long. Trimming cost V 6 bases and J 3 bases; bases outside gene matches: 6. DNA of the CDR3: TGTGCCAGCTCCCCCGGGACAGGGATCTACGAGCAGTACTTC. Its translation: CASSPGTGIYEQYF.

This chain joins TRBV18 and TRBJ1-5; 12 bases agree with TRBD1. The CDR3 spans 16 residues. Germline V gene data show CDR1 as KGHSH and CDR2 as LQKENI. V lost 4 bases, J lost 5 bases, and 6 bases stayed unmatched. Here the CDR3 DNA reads TGTGCCAGCTCACGGGGGACAGGGGGCTTCTATCAGCCCCAGCATTTT. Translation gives CASSRGTGGFYQPQHF.

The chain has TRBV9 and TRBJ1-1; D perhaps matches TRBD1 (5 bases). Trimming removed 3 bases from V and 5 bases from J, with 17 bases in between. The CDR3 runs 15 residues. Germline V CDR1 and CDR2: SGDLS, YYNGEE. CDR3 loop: CASSGWAGQGTEAFF. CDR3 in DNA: TGTGCCAGCAGCGGGTGGGCGGGGCAGGGAACTGAAGCTTTCTTT.

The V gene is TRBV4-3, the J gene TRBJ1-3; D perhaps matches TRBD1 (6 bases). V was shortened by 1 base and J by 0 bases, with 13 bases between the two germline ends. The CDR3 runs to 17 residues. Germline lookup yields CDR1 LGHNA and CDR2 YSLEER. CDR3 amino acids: CASSQGRQASSGNTIYF. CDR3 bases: TGCGCCAGCAGCCAAGGGCGACAGGCGTCCTCTGGAAACACCATATATTTT.

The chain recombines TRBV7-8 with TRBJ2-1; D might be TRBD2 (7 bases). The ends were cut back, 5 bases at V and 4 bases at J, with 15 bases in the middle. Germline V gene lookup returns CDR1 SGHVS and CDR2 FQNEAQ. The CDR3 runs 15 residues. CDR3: CASSPEAGAYNEQFF. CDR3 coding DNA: TGTGCCAGCAGCCCCGAGGCGGGGGCGTACAATGAGCAGTTCTTC.

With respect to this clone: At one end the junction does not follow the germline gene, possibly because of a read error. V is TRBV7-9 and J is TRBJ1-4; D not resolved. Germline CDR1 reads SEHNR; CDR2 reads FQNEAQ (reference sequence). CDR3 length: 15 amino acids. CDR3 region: CASSLAGATNEKLFF. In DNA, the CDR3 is TGTGCCAGCAGCCTAGCCGGGGCAACTAATGAAAAACTGTTTTTT. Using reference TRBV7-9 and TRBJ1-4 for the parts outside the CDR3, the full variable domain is DTGVSQNPRHKITKRGQNVTFRCDPISEHNRLYWYRQTLGQGPEFLTYFQNEAQLEKSRLLSDRFSAERPKGSFSTLEIQRTEQGDSAMYLCASSLAGATNEKLFFGSGTQLSVL.

This CDR3 is CAWRGLAGADTQYF. The CDR3 bases are TGTGCCTGGAGGGGACTAGCGGGGGCAGATACGCAGTATTTT. V usage is TRBV30 and J usage is TRBJ2-3; 14 bases line up with TRBD2. Trimming cost V 3 bases and J 4 bases; bases outside gene matches: 0. Per germline, CDR1 GTSNPN and CDR2 SVGIG (reference sequence). The CDR3 sequence is 14 residues long.

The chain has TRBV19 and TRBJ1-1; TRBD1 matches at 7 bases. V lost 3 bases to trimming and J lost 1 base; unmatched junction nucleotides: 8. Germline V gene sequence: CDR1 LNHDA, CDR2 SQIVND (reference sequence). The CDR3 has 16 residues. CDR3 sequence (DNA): TGTGCCAGTAGTATCCTGTCGACAGGGTCGAACACTGAAGCTTTCTTT. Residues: CASSILSTGSNTEAFF.

In nucleotides, the CDR3 is TGTGCCTGCGGGGGGGGCGGCGGTGAAGCTTTCTTT. It is translated as CACGGGGGEAFF. The chain uses TRBV30 and TRBJ1-1, with D perhaps TRBD1 (6 bases). CDR3 length equals 12 residues. V was cut by 6 bases and J by 7 bases, with 15 bases left in between. Germline values: CDR1 GTSNPN, CDR2 SVGIG (reference sequence).